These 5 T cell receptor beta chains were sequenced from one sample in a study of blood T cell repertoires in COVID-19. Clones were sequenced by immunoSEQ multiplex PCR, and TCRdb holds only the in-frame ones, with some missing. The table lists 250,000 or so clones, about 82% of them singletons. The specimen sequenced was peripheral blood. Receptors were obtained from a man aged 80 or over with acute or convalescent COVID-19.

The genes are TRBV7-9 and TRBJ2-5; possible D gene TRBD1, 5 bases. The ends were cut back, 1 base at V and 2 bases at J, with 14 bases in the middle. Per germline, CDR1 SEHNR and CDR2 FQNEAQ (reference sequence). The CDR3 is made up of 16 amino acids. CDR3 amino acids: CASSLGSQGPQETQYF. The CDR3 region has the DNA TGTGCCAGCAGCTTAGGATCGCAGGGTCCTCAAGAGACCCAGTACTTC. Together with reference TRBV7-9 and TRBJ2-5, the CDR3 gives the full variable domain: DTGVSQNPRHKITKRGQNVTFRCDPISEHNRLYWYRQTLGQGPEFLTYFQNEAQLEKSRLLSDRFSAERPKGSFSTLEIQRTEQGDSAMYLCASSLGSQGPQETQYFGPGTRLLVL.

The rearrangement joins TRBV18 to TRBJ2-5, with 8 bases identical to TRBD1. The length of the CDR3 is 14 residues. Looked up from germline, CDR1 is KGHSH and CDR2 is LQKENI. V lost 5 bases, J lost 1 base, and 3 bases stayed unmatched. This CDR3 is CASSWDRTQETQYF. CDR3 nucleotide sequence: TGTGCCAGCTCATGGGACAGGACCCAAGAGACCCAGTACTTC.

The CDR3 DNA follows: TGTGCCAGCAGGCCTCCTAGCGGGAGACTCAGAGAGCAGTTCTTC. It translates to CASRPPSGRLREQFF. This chain connects TRBV9 to TRBJ2-1; 10 nucleotides line up with TRBD2. CDR1 is SGDLS, CDR2 YYNGEE, per germline. With V trimmed by 5 bases and J by 10 bases, 12 bases remained unmatched. The CDR3 consists of 15 residues.

Here the CDR3 DNA reads TGTGCCAGCAGTGCATCGGGGACAGGGTCCTACGAGCAGTACTTC. Its translation: CASSASGTGSYEQYF. The chain carries TRBV2 and TRBJ2-7, with 9 bases fitting TRBD1. Germline CDR1 SNHLY, CDR2 FYNNEI. The CDR3 extends over 15 amino acids. J was trimmed by 1 base and V by 4 bases; bases with no gene match: 5.

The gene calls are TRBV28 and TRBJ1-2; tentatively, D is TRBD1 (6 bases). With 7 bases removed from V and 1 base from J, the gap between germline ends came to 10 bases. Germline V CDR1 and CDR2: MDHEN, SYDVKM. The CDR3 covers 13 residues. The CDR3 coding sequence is TGTGCCAGCATGAGGGGGTTTAACTATGGCTACACCTTC. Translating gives CASMRGFNYGYTF.